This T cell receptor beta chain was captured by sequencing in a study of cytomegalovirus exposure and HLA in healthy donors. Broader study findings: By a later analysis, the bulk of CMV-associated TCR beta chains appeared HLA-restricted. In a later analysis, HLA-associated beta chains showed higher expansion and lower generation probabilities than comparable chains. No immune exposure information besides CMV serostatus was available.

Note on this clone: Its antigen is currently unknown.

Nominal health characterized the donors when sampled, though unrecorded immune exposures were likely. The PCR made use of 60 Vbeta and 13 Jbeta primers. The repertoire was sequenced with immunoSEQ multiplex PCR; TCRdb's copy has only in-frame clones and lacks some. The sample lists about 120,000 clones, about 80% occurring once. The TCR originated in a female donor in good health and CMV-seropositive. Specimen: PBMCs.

Here the CDR3 DNA reads TGTGCCAGCAGTTCGTTGACTAGCGGGGAAAACATTCAGTACTTC. Encoded protein: CASSSLTSGENIQYF. The rearrangement links TRBV6-5 to TRBJ2-4; 11 bases map to TRBD2. The V segment lost 4 bases and the J segment 5 bases; nucleotides outside the gene matches: 4. The CDR3 runs 15 residues. CDR1 is MNHEY, CDR2 SVGAGI, per germline.